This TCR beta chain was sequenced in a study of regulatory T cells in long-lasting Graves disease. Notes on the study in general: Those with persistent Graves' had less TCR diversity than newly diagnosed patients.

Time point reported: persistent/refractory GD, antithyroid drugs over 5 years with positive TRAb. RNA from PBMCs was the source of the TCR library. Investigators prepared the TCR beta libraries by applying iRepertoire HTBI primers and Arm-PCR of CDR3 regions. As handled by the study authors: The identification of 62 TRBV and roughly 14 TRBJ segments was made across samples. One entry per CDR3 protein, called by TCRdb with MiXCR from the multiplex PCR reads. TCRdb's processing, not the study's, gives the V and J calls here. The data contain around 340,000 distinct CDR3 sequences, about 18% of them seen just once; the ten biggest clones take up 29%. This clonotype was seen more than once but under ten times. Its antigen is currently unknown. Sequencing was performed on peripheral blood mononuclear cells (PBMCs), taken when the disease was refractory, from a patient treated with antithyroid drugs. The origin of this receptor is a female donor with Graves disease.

CDR3 sequence (DNA): TGCAGTGCTAGTTCGAGGACAGGTGCTGAAAAACTGTTTTTT. This gives the protein CSASSRTGAEKLFF. The V call is TRBV20-1, the J call TRBJ1-4, with 7 bases fitting TRBD1. This CDR3 is built from 14 residues. From germline, CDR1 is DFQATT and CDR2 SNEGSKA (reference sequence). The ends lost 3 bases at V and 7 bases at J; junction bases unmatched: 8.